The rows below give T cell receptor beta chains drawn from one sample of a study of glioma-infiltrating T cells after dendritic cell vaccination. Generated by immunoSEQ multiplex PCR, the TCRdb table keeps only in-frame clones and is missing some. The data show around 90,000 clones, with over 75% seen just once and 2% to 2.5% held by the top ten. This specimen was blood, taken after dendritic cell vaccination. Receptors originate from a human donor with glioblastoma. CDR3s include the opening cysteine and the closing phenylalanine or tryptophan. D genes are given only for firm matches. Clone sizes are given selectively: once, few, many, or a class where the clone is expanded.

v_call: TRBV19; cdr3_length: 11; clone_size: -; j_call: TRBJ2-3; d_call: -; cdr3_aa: CASSNRDTQYF; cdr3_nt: TGTGCCAGTAGTAACCGGGATACGCAGTATTTT
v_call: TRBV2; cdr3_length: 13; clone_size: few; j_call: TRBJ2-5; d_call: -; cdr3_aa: CASSDSRRRTQYF; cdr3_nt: TGTGCCAGCAGTGATAGTAGGAGGAGAACCCAGTACTTC
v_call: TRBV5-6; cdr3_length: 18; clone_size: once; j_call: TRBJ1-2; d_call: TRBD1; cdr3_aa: CASSPLGTVYKMEGGYTF; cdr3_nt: TGTGCCAGCAGCCCTCTCGGGACAGTATACAAAATGGAGGGTGGCTACACCTTC
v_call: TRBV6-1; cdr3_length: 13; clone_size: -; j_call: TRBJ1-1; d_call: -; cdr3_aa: CASSEFGGTEAFF; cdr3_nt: TGTGCCAGCAGTGAATTCGGGGGCACTGAAGCTTTCTTT
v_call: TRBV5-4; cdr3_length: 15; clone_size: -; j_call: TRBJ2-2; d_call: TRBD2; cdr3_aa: CASSLTSGNTGELFF; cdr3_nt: TGTGCCAGCAGCTTGACTAGCGGGAACACCGGGGAGCTGTTTTTT
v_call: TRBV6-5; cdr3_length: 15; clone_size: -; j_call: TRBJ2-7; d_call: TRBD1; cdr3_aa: CASSYASGGSYEQYF; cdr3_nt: TGTGCCAGCAGTTACGCGTCAGGGGGCTCCTACGAGCAGTACTTC
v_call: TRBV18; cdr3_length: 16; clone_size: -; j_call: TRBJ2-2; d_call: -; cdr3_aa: CASSPGQILSTGELFF; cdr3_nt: TGTGCCAGCTCACCTGGACAGATTCTAAGCACCGGGGAGCTGTTTTTT
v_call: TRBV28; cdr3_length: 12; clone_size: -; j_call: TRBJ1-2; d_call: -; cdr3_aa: CASSLFRDGYTF; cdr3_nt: TGTGCCAGCAGTTTATTTCGGGATGGCTACACCTTC
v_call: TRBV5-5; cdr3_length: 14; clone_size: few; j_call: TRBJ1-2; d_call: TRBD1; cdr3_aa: CASSIGQGVYGYTF; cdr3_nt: TGTGCCAGCAGCATAGGACAGGGGGTCTATGGCTACACCTTC
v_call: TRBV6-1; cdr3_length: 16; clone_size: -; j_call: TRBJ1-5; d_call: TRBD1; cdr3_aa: CASSAQQGKGNQPQHF; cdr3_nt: TGTGCCAGCAGTGCTCAACAGGGGAAGGGAAATCAGCCCCAGCATTTT
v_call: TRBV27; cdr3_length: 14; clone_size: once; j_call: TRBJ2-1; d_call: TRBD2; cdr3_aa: CASSSLAGPHEQFF; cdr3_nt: TGTGCCAGCAGCTCGCTAGCGGGGCCACATGAGCAGTTCTTC
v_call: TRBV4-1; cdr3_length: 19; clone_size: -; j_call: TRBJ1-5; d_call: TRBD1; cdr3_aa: CASSHKGWAGGLGNQPQHF; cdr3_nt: TGCGCCAGCAGCCACAAGGGGTGGGCAGGGGGTCTGGGGAATCAGCCCCAGCATTTT
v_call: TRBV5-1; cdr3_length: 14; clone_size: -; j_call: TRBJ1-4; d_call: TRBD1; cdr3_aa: CASSFGQGDEKLFF; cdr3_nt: TGCGCCAGCAGCTTCGGACAGGGAGATGAAAAACTGTTTTTT
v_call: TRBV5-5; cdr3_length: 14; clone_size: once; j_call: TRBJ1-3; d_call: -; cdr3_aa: CASSLLASGNTIYF; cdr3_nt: TGTGCCAGCAGCTTGCTGGCCAGTGGAAACACCATATATTTT
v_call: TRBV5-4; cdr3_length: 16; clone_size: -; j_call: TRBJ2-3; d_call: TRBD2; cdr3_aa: CASSNGLAGATDTQYF; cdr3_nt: TGTGCCAGCAGCAACGGACTAGCGGGGGCCACAGATACGCAGTATTTT
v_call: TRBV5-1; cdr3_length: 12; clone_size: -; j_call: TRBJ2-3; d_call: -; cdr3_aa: CASSLVEDTQYF; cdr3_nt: TGCGCCAGCAGCTTGGTGGAGGATACGCAGTATTTT
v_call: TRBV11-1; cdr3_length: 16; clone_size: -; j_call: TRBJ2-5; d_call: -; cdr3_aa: CASSPRTAQEGETQYF; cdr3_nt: TGTGCCAGCAGCCCCCGGACAGCCCAAGAGGGAGAGACCCAGTACTTC
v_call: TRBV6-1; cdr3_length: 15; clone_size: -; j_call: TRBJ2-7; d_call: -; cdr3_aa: CASSGPGVSNYEQYF; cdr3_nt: TGTGCCAGCAGTGGGCCGGGGGTATCCAATTACGAGCAGTACTTC
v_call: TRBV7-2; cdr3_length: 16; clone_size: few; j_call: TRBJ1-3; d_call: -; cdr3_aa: CASSPRTVSTGNTIYF; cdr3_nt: TGTGCCAGCAGCCCCCGGACAGTCAGTACTGGAAACACCATATATTTT
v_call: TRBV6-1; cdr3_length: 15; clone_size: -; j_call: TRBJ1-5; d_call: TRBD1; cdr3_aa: CASSEAQDRGLPQHF; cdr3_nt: TGTGCCAGCAGTGAAGCGCAGGACAGGGGGCTGCCCCAGCATTTT
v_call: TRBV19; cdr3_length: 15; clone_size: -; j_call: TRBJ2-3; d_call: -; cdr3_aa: CASSIGRTSTDTQYF; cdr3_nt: TGTGCCAGTAGTATAGGCCGAACTAGCACAGATACGCAGTATTTT
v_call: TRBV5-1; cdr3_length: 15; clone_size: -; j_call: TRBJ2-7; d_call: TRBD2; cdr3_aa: CASSLGLAGDYEQYF; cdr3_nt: TGCGCCAGCAGCCTCGGACTAGCGGGGGACTACGAGCAGTACTTC
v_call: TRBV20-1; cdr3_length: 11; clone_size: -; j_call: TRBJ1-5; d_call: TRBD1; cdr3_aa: CSAREDRSQHF; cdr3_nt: TGCAGTGCTAGAGAGGACAGGTCTCAGCATTTT
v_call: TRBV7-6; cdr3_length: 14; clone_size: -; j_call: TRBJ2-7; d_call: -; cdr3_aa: CASSPRQWAHEQYF; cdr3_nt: TGTGCCAGCAGCCCCCGGCAGTGGGCCCACGAGCAGTACTTC
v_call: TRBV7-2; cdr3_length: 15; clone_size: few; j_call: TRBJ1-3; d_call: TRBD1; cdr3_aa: CASSFQGGGGNTIYF; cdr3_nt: TGTGCCAGCAGCTTCCAAGGGGGCGGTGGAAACACCATATATTTT
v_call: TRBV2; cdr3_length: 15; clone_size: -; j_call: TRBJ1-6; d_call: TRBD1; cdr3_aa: CASSPSGQGNSPLHF; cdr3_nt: TGTGCCAGCAGTCCCTCAGGACAGGGAAATTCACCCCTCCACTTT
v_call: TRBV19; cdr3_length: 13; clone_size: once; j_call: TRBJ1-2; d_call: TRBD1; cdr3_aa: CASSQTGDYGYTF; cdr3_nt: TGTGCCAGTAGTCAAACAGGGGACTATGGCTACACCTTC
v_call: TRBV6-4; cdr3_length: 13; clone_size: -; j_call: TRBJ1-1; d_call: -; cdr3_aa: CASSVLAGTEAFF; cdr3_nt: TGTGCCAGCAGTGTTTTGGCGGGCACTGAAGCTTTCTTT
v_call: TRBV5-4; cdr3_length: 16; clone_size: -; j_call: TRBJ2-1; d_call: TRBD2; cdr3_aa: CASSNQLAGDYNEQFF; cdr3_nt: TGTGCCAGCAGCAATCAACTAGCGGGGGATTACAATGAGCAGTTCTTC
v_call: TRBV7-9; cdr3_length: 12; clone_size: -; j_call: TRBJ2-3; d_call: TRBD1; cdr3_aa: CASSQDRGTQYF; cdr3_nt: TGTGCCAGCAGCCAGGACAGGGGTACGCAGTATTTT
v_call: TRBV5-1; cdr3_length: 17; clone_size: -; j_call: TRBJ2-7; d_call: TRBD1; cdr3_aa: CASSPLGGTGISYEQYF; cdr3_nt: TGCGCCAGCAGCCCCTTGGGGGGGACAGGGATCTCCTACGAGCAGTACTTC
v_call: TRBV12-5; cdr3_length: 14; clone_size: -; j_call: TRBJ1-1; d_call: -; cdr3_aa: CASGLTGMNTEAFF; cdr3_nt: TGTGCTAGTGGTCTCACAGGGATGAACACTGAAGCTTTCTTT
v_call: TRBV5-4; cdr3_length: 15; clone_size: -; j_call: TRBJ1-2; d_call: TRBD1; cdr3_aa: CASSRRDRSNYGYTF; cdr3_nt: TGTGCCAGCAGCCGCCGGGACAGGTCGAACTATGGCTACACCTTC
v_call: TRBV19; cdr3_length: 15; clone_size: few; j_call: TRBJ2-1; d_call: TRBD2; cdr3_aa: CASSTGTSGYNEQFF; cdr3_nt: TGTGCCAGTAGTACAGGGACTAGCGGATACAATGAGCAGTTCTTC
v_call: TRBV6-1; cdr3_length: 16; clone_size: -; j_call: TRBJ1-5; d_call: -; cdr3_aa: CASSEGQSEYNQPQHF; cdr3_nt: TGTGCCAGCAGTGAAGGACAGTCAGAATACAATCAGCCCCAGCATTTT
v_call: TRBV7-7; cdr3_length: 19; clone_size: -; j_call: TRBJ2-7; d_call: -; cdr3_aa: CASSSALYGFGTEPYEQYF; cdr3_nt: TGTGCCAGCAGCTCCGCCTTATATGGATTTGGGACTGAGCCTTACGAGCAGTACTTC
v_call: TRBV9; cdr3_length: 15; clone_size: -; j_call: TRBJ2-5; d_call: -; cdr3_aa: CASSARQDAGETQYF; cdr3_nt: TGTGCCAGCAGCGCCCGACAGGATGCCGGTGAGACCCAGTACTTC
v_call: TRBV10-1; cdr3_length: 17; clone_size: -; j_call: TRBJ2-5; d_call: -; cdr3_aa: CASSENPWPSPQETQYF; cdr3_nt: TGCGCCAGCAGTGAGAACCCGTGGCCTAGCCCCCAAGAGACCCAGTACTTC
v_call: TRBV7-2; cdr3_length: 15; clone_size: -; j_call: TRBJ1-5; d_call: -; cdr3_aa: CASSLARGSDQPQHF; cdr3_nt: TGTGCCAGCAGCTTAGCGAGAGGGAGCGATCAGCCCCAGCATTTT
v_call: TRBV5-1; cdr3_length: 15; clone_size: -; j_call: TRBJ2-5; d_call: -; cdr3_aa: CASSLEGRDQETQYF; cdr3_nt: TGCGCCAGCAGCTTGGAAGGCAGGGACCAAGAGACCCAGTACTTC
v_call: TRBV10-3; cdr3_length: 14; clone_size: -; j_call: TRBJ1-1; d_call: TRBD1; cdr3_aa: CAISGGQGITEAFF; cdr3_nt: TGTGCCATCAGTGGGGGACAGGGGATCACTGAAGCTTTCTTT
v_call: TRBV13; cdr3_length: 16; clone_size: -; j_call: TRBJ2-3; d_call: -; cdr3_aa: CASSARGFADTDTQYF; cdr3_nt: TGTGCCAGCAGCGCCCGGGGGTTTGCGGATACAGATACGCAGTATTTT
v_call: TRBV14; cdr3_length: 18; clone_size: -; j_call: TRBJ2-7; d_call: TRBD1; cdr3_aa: CASSQTPGDRPKIYEQYF; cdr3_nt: TGTGCCAGCAGCCAAACCCCCGGGGACAGGCCCAAGATCTACGAGCAGTACTTC
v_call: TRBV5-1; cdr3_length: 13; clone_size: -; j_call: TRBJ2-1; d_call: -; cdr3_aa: CASRTDIYNEQFF; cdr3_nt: TGCGCCAGCAGGACCGACATATACAATGAGCAGTTCTTC
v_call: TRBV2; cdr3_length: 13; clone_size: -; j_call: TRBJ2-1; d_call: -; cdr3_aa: CASNIGSYNEQFF; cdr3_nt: TGTGCCAGCAATATCGGGAGCTACAATGAGCAGTTCTTC
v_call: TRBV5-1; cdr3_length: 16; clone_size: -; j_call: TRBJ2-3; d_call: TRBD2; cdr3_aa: CASSLGAGGTTDTQYF; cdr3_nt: TGCGCCAGCAGCTTGGGTGCGGGAGGAACCACAGATACGCAGTATTTT
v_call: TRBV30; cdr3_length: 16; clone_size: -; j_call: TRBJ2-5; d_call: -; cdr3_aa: CAWSTERSRAQETQYF; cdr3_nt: TGTGCCTGGAGTACAGAAAGGTCCAGGGCTCAGGAGACCCAGTACTTC
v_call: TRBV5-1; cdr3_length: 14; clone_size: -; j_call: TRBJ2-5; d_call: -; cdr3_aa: CASSRTGDQETQYF; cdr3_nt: TGCGCCAGCAGCCGGACGGGGGACCAAGAGACCCAGTACTTC